The 31 T cell receptor beta chains listed next were all sequenced from one sample in a study of shared clonotypes between healthy human individuals. Profiled with immunoSEQ multiplex PCR; TCRdb holds only in-frame clones, not every one. The sample carries hundreds of thousands of clones, approximately 97% recorded once. The sequenced material came from naive CD4+ T cells sorted from blood. The subset here: CD45RA+ positively selected. These receptors were obtained from a woman under 40 in good health.

This chain links TRBV7-8 with TRBJ2-1; a possible D gene is TRBD1 (6 bases). CDR1 is SGHVS and CDR2 is FQNEAQ in the germline V gene. Trimming stripped 5 bases from V and 6 bases from J, with 20 bases between. CDR3 length equals 16 residues. CDR3 region: CASSNPQGIPPNEQFF. The CDR3 nucleotides are TGTGCCAGCAGCAACCCACAGGGAATCCCCCCCAATGAGCAGTTCTTC.

The V call is TRBV28, the J call TRBJ2-3, with 12 bases that match TRBD2. The CDR3 runs 15 residues. The V segment lost 3 bases and the J segment 6 bases; nucleotides outside the gene matches: 4. Germline V lookup: CDR1 MDHEN, CDR2 SYDVKM. CDR3 protein: CASSFWTSGKDTQYF. The CDR3 DNA follows: TGTGCCAGCAGTTTTTGGACTAGCGGGAAGGATACGCAGTATTTT.

As to this clone: The same CDR3 arises from other DNA sequences in this sample as well. The chain employs TRBV6-5 and TRBJ2-1, with TRBD2 matching over 7 bases. Trimming removed 0 bases from V and 4 bases from J; junction bases left unmatched: 0. CDR3 length: 14 amino acids. Germline CDR1 MNHEY, CDR2 SVGAGI. This chain's CDR3 is CASSYSRGYNEQFF. CDR3 in DNA: TGTGCCAGCAGTTACTCGCGGGGGTACAATGAGCAGTTCTTC.

The chain employs TRBV6-5 and TRBJ1-5; tentatively, D is TRBD1 (5 bases). V lost 4 bases and J 5 bases, leaving 18 bases between the germline ends. There are 16 residues in the CDR3. Germline CDR1 and CDR2: MNHEY and SVGAGI. CDR3 region: CASSSTGRSTHQPQHF. The CDR3 bases are TGTGCCAGCAGTTCTACGGGACGATCTACACATCAGCCCCAGCATTTT.

V and J are TRBV28 and TRBJ2-1; TRBD2 might be the D (6 bases). Looked up from germline, CDR1 is MDHEN and CDR2 is SYDVKM. This CDR3 has 16 residues. The ends were cut back, 5 bases at V and 8 bases at J, with 22 bases in the middle. The CDR3 spells CASSLAPSEGIHEQFF. CDR3 DNA: TGTGCCAGCAGTCTCGCCCCCTCGGAGGGAATACATGAGCAGTTCTTC.

This clone was seen a single time. The chain recombines TRBV2 with TRBJ1-5; 7 nucleotides line up with TRBD1. Losses at the gene ends were 5 bases for V and 3 bases for J; bases not matched to a gene: 4. The germline V gene has CDR1 SNHLY and CDR2 FYNNEI. This CDR3 region has 14 residues. CDR3 bases: TGTGCCAGCAGTCAAGACAGGGTCAATCAGCCCCAGCATTTT. Translated: CASSQDRVNQPQHF.

The chain carries TRBV27 and TRBJ2-2; D gene ambiguous. This CDR3 spans 14 amino acids. V dropped 6 bases and J dropped 8 bases, with 16 bases sitting between them. Germline CDR1 MNHEY, CDR2 SMNVEV (reference sequence). The CDR3 sequence: CASSRPRPTGELFF. The CDR3 DNA is TGTGCCAGCAGCCGCCCCCGGCCGACAGGGGAGCTGTTTTTT.

The CDR3: CASSQSGGASGELFF. DNA for the CDR3: TGCGCCAGCAGCCAATCAGGGGGCGCGTCCGGGGAGCTGTTTTTT. The chain employs TRBV5-1 and TRBJ2-2, with 8 bases fitting TRBD1. In germline, CDR1 is SGHRS, CDR2 YFSETQ. The J segment lost 6 bases and the V segment lost 4 bases, leaving 8 bases of the junction unmatched. The CDR3 is made up of 15 amino acids.

The chain recombines TRBV28 with TRBJ1-2; 9 positions agree with TRBD1. This CDR3 has 16 amino acids. Losses at the gene ends were 6 bases for V and 5 bases for J; bases not matched to a gene: 13. Germline loops: CDR1 MDHEN, CDR2 SYDVKM. The CDR3 spells CASSLAPGQGHYGYTF. The CDR3 region has the DNA TGTGCCAGCAGCCTCGCCCCGGGACAGGGACATTATGGCTACACCTTC.

The chain recombines TRBV2 with TRBJ1-6; weak D call: TRBD1 (6 bases). This CDR3 is 15 amino acids long. Germline CDR1 and CDR2: SNHLY and FYNNEI. V gave up 0 bases and J gave up 11 bases, with 14 bases separating them. CDR3 loop: CASSEALQGRTPLHF. The DNA for the CDR3 is TGTGCCAGCAGTGAAGCGCTACAGGGTAGGACACCCCTCCACTTT.

Note on this clone: The same CDR3 also results from other DNA sequences found in this sample. V is TRBV18 and J is TRBJ2-7; D might be TRBD2 (6 bases). V was clipped by 3 bases and J by 0 bases, with 9 bases between them. Per the germline V gene, CDR1 is KGHSH and CDR2 is LQKENI. There are 14 residues in the CDR3. The CDR3 region is CASSPGTSSYEQYF. CDR3 coding DNA: TGTGCCAGCTCACCGGGGACTTCCTCCTACGAGCAGTACTTC.

The V and J genes are TRBV28 and TRBJ2-3, with D unclear. The CDR3 is 16 amino acids. The germline CDR1 and CDR2 sequences are MDHEN and SYDVKM. Trimming removed 3 bases from V and 0 bases from J, with 13 bases in between. CDR3 residues: CASSLGVGYSTDTQYF. The CDR3 coding sequence is TGTGCCAGCAGTTTGGGTGTCGGTTACAGCACAGATACGCAGTATTTT. The variable domain in full, with the rest retrieved from reference TRBV28 and TRBJ2-3, is DVKVTQSSRYLVKRTGEKVFLECVQDMDHENMFWYRQDPGLGLRLIYFSYDVKMKEKGDIPEGYSVSREKKERFSLILESASTNQTSMYLCASSLGVGYSTDTQYFGPGTRLTVL.

The J gene is TRBJ2-1, the V gene TRBV9, with TRBD1 as a possible D gene (5 bases). The length of the CDR3 is 14 residues. Trimming took off 7 bases at V and 1 base at J, with 12 bases between the two ends. CDR1 is SGDLS, CDR2 YYNGEE, per germline. CDR3 amino acids: CASQGPFSYNEQFF. CDR3 DNA: TGTGCCAGCCAGGGCCCTTTTTCCTACAATGAGCAGTTCTTC.

V is TRBV27 and J is TRBJ1-2; D unclear. The CDR3 loop spans 13 amino acids. CDR1 MNHEY and CDR2 SMNVEV come from the germline V gene (reference sequence). V was cut by 1 base and J by 4 bases, with 7 bases left in between. CDR3 DNA sequence: TGTGCCAGCAGTTTATTGCAAGGCTATGGCTACACCTTC. Amino acids: CASSLLQGYGYTF.

The V and J genes are TRBV19 and TRBJ2-2; TRBD2 is a possible D gene (6 bases). Between the trimmed V and J ends, which lost 4 bases and 2 bases, there was a span of 8 bases. This CDR3 has 14 amino acids. The germline CDR1 and CDR2 sequences are LNHDA and SQIVND (reference sequence). The CDR3 sequence: CASSNGRNTGELFF. Written as DNA, the CDR3 is TGTGCCAGTAGTAACGGGAGAAACACCGGGGAGCTGTTTTTT. The whole variable domain, remainder taken from reference TRBV19 and TRBJ2-2, is DGGITQSPKYLFRKEGQNVTLSCEQNLNHDAMYWYRQDPGQGLRLIYYSQIVNDFQKGDIAEGYSVSREKKESFPLTVTSAQKNPTAFYLCASSNGRNTGELFFGEGSRLTVL.

This clone was counted a single time. The chain combines TRBV5-1 with TRBJ2-1; the D gene is possibly TRBD2 (6 bases). Germline V gene lookup returns CDR1 SGHRS and CDR2 YFSETQ. V was pared by 6 bases and J by 0 bases, with 10 bases between. The CDR3 is 14 amino acids. CDR3 sequence reads: CASMAGSSYNEQFF. CDR3 coding DNA: TGCGCCAGCATGGCGGGGTCCTCCTACAATGAGCAGTTCTTC.

This clone was observed a single time. The gene calls are TRBV11-2 and TRBJ2-7; 10 bases map to TRBD2. J was trimmed by 6 bases and V by 1 base; bases with no gene match: 6. Germline V CDR1 and CDR2: SGHAT, FQNNGV. This CDR3 comprises 15 residues. The CDR3 loop is CASSLVAGGIPEQYF. Here the CDR3 DNA reads TGTGCCAGCAGCTTAGTAGCGGGAGGAATCCCCGAGCAGTACTTC. Drawing the rest from reference TRBV11-2 and TRBJ2-7, the complete variable domain is EAGVAQSPRYKIIEKRQSVAFWCNPISGHATLYWYQQILGQGPKLLIQFQNNGVVDDSQLPKDRFSAERLKGVDSTLKIQPAKLEDSAVYLCASSLVAGGIPEQYFGPGTRLTVT.

This chain connects TRBV2 to TRBJ2-5; D perhaps matches TRBD1 (6 bases). The CDR3 totals 13 residues. Germline V gene sequence: CDR1 SNHLY, CDR2 FYNNEI. V was cut by 8 bases and J by 6 bases, with 16 bases left in between. CDR3 loop: CASSLGGWKTQYF. In DNA, the CDR3 is TGTGCCAGCTCCCTTGGGGGCTGGAAGACCCAGTACTTC. Full variable domain (outside the CDR3, taken from reference TRBV2 and TRBJ2-5): EPEVTQTPSHQVTQMGQEVILRCVPISNHLYFYWYRQILGQKVEFLVSFYNNEISEKSEIFDDQFSVERPDGSNFTLKIRSTKLEDSAMYFCASSLGGWKTQYFGPGTRLLVL.

The V call is TRBV18, the J call TRBJ2-7; 9 nucleotides match TRBD1. The V gene end was trimmed by 2 bases and the J gene end by 2 bases; junction bases not matched to a gene: 13. Germline V gene lookup returns CDR1 KGHSH and CDR2 LQKENI. The CDR3 runs 18 residues. CDR3 amino acids: CASSPLEMGTGNPYEQYF. The DNA of the CDR3 is TGTGCCAGCTCACCATTAGAGATGGGGACAGGGAATCCCTACGAGCAGTACTTC.

The chain links TRBV19 to TRBJ2-7; TRBD1 agrees at 8 bases. Germline V gene data show CDR1 as LNHDA and CDR2 as SQIVND (reference sequence). The CDR3 has 15 residues. After removal of 3 bases from V and 0 bases from J, the junction contained 4 bases not matched to a gene. The CDR3 DNA reads as TGTGCCAGTAGTATTCCCGGACAGGGCTCCTACGAGCAGTACTTC. Amino acids: CASSIPGQGSYEQYF.

In its sample, this clone was seen a few times. The chain is built from TRBV18 and TRBJ2-5; D is ambiguous. V was trimmed by 3 bases and J by 2 bases, leaving 7 bases between them. Looked up from germline, CDR1 is KGHSH and CDR2 is LQKENI. CDR3 size: 13 residues. CDR3: CASSPASQETQYF. The CDR3 nucleotides read TGTGCCAGCTCACCTGCTAGTCAAGAGACCCAGTACTTC. The whole variable domain, filled in from reference TRBV18 and TRBJ2-5, reads NAGVMQNPRHLVRRRGQEARLRCSPMKGHSHVYWYRQLPEEGLKFMVYLQKENIIDESGMPKERFSAEFPKEGPSILRIQQVVRGDSAAYFCASSPASQETQYFGPGTRLLVL.

The genes are TRBV29-1 and TRBJ2-1, with D perhaps TRBD1 or TRBD2 (5 bases each). CDR3 length equals 11 residues. Trimming removed 5 bases from V and 6 bases from J, with 8 bases in between. CDR1 is SQVTM, CDR2 ANQGSEA, per germline. This CDR3 is CSVSGTNEQFF. The CDR3 DNA reads as TGCAGCGTTAGTGGGACCAATGAGCAGTTCTTC.

The rearrangement uses TRBV6-1 and TRBJ2-7; the match to TRBD1 covers 8 bases. In germline, CDR1 is MNHNS, CDR2 SASEGT. The J segment lost 1 base and the V segment lost 4 bases, leaving 3 bases of the junction unmatched. The CDR3 spans 14 residues. In nucleotides, the CDR3 is TGTGCCAGCAGTGCAGACAGGGGTTCCTACGAGCAGTACTTC. Its translation: CASSADRGSYEQYF.

V gene TRBV6-1 combines with J gene TRBJ2-7, with D perhaps TRBD1 (6 bases). Deletions cut 2 bases from V and 4 bases from J, with 15 bases between. This CDR3 is built from 15 residues. Germline V gene data show CDR1 as MNHNS and CDR2 as SASEGT. The CDR3, as DNA: TGTGCCAGCAGTGAACGGCAGGGGCCATGGTACGAGCAGTACTTC. Translation: CASSERQGPWYEQYF.

The chain links TRBV11-3 to TRBJ2-7, with 7 bases lining up with TRBD1. With V trimmed by 4 bases and J by 4 bases, 4 bases remained unmatched. Germline V CDR1 and CDR2: SGHNT, YENEEA. This CDR3 comprises 13 residues. The CDR3 DNA follows: TGTGCCAGCAGCTCGGACAGGTCTTACGAGCAGTACTTC. This encodes CASSSDRSYEQYF.

The rearrangement links TRBV28 to TRBJ2-7; D ambiguous. This CDR3 region has 16 residues. Germline CDR1 MDHEN, CDR2 SYDVKM. The V end was cut by 4 bases, the J end by 6 bases, with 22 bases between. CDR3 residues: CASSSSERADLGEQYF. The CDR3 DNA sequence: TGTGCCAGCAGTTCCTCTGAACGTGCTGATTTGGGCGAGCAGTACTTC.

The chain uses TRBV19 and TRBJ1-2; a weak D match, TRBD1 (5 bases). The ends were cut back, 3 bases at V and 6 bases at J, with 14 bases in the middle. CDR3 size: 14 residues. In germline, CDR1 is LNHDA, CDR2 SQIVND (reference sequence). CDR3 loop: CASSIPGMKNGYTF. For the CDR3, the DNA is TGTGCCAGTAGTATTCCAGGGATGAAGAATGGCTACACCTTC.

The rearrangement uses TRBV5-5 and TRBJ1-1, with a tentative D call TRBD1 (6 bases). The germline CDR1 and CDR2 sequences are SGHKS and YYEKEE (reference sequence). This CDR3 region has 13 residues. V was clipped by 0 bases and J by 11 bases, with 14 bases between them. The CDR3 loop reads CASSLVRAGAAFF. CDR3 bases: TGTGCCAGCAGCTTGGTTCGGGCAGGGGCCGCTTTCTTT.

The gene calls are TRBV20-1 and TRBJ2-7, with a possible D match to TRBD2 (5 bases). The CDR3 is made up of 10 amino acids. Germline-derived CDR1 and CDR2 are DFQATT and SNEGSKA (reference sequence). The germline V and J ends were trimmed by 2 bases and 8 bases, with 7 bases remaining between them. CDR3 amino acids: CSARSGKQYF. In DNA form, the CDR3 reads TGCAGTGCTAGATCGGGGAAGCAGTACTTC.

V gene TRBV15 combines with J gene TRBJ2-7, with D maybe TRBD2 (5 bases). V lost 1 base, J lost 0 bases, and 7 bases lay in between. This CDR3 contains 14 residues. Germline V gives CDR1 LNHNV, CDR2 YYDKDF (reference sequence). CDR3 nucleotide sequence: TGTGCCACCAGCAGAGGAGGGAGCTCCTACGAGCAGTACTTC. Translating gives CATSRGGSSYEQYF.

The chain carries TRBV28 and TRBJ2-2; tentative D call: TRBD1 (6 bases). This CDR3 is built from 16 residues. The germline V gene encodes CDR1 MDHEN and CDR2 SYDVKM. V shed 4 bases and J shed 4 bases, with 16 bases lying between them. The CDR3 DNA reads as TGTGCCAGCAGTTCGGCCGGACAGCCGAGCACCGGGGAGCTGTTTTTT. Amino acids: CASSSAGQPSTGELFF.